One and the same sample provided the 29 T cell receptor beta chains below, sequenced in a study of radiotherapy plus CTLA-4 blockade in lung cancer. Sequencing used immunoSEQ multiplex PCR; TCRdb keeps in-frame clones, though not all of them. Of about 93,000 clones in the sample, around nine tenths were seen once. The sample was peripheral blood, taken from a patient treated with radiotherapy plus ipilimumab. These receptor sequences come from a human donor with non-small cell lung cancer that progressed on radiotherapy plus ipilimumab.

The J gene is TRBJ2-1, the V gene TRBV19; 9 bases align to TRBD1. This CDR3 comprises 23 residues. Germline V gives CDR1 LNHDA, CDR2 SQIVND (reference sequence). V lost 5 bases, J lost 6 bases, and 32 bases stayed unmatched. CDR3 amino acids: CASSQWGGTGISSGEIQLNEQFF. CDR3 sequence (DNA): TGTGCCAGTAGTCAGTGGGGGGGGACAGGGATCTCTAGCGGAGAAATTCAACTCAATGAGCAGTTCTTC.

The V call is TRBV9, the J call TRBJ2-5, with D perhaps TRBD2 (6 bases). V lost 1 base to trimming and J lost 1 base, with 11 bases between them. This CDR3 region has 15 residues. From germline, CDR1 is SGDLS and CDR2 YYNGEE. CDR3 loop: CASSVTAGRQETQYF. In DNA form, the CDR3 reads TGTGCCAGCAGCGTAACAGCGGGTCGCCAAGAGACCCAGTACTTC.

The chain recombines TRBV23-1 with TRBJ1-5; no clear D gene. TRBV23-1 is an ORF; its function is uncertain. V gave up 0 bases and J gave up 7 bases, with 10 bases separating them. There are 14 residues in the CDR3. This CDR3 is CASSQSWVGQPQHF. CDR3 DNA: TGCGCCAGCAGTCAATCGTGGGTTGGGCAGCCCCAGCATTTT.

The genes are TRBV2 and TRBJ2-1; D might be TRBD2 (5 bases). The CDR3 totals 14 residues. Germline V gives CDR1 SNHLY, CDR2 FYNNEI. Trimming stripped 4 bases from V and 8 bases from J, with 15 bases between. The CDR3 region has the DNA TGTGCCAGCAGTGGATCAAGCGGAGGCGATGAGCAGTTCTTC. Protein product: CASSGSSGGDEQFF.

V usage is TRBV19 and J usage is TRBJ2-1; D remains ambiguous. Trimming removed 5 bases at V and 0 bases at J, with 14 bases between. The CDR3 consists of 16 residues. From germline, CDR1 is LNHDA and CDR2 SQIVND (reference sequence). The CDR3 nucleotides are TGTGCCAGTAGTCTCTTGGCGCCCAGCTCCTACAATGAGCAGTTCTTC. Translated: CASSLLAPSSYNEQFF.

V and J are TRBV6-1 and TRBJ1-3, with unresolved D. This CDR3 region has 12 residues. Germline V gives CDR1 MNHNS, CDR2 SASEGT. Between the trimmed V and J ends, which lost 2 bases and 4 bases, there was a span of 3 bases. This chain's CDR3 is CASSEKGNTIYF. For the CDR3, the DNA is TGTGCCAGCAGTGAAAAAGGAAACACCATATATTTT.

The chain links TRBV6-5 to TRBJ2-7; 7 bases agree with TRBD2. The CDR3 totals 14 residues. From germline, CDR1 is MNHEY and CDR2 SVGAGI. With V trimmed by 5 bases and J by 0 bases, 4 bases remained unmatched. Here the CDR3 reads CASSTTSTSYEQYF. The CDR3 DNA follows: TGTGCCAGCAGTACGACTAGCACCTCCTACGAGCAGTACTTC.

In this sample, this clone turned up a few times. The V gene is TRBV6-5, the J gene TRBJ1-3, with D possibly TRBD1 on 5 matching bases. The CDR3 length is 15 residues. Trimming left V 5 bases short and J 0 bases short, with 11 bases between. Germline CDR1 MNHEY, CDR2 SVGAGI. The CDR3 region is CASSRDVYSGNTIYF. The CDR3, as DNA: TGTGCCAGCAGTAGGGACGTTTACTCTGGAAACACCATATATTTT.

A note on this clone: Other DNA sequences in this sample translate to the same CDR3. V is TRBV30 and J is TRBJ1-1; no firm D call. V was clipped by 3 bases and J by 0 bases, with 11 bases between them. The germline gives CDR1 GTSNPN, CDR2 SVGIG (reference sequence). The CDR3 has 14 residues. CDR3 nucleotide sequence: TGTGCCTGGAGACCCGGGCACATGAACACTGAAGCTTTCTTT. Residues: CAWRPGHMNTEAFF.

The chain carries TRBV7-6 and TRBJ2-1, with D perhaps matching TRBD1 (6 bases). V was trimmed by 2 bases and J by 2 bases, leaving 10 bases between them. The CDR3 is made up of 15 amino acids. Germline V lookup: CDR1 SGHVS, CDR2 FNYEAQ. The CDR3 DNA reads TGTGCCAGCAGCTTATTGACAGGTACCTACAATGAGCAGTTCTTC. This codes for CASSLLTGTYNEQFF.

Here the CDR3 reads CASSQLLDRVVGGPQHF. The DNA for the CDR3 is TGCGCCAGCAGCCAGTTACTCGACAGGGTGGTTGGGGGACCCCAGCATTTT. The chain joins TRBV4-1 to TRBJ1-5, with 7 bases aligning to TRBD1. This CDR3 spans 17 amino acids. Germline CDR1 reads MGHRA; CDR2 reads YSYEKL. J gave up 10 bases and V 3 bases, and 18 bases lay outside the gene matches.

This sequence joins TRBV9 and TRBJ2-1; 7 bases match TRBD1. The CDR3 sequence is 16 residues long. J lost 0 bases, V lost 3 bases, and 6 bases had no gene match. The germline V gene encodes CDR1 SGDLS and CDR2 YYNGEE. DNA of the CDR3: TGTGCCAGCAGCGCCCCCCGGGACAGCTCCTACAATGAGCAGTTCTTC. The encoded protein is CASSAPRDSSYNEQFF.

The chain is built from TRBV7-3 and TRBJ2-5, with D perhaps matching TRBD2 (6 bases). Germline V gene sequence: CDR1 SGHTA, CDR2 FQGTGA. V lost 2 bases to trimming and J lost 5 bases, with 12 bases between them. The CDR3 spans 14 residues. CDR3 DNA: TGTGCCAGCAGCTTACACGGGAGTTGGGAGACCCAGTACTTC. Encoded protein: CASSLHGSWETQYF.

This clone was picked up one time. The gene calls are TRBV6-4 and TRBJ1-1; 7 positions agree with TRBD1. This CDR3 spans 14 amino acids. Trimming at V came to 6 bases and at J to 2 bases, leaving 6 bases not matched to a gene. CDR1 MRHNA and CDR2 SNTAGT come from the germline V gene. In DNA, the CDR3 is TGTGCCAGCAGAGAACAGGGGACAAACACTGAAGCTTTCTTT. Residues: CASREQGTNTEAFF.

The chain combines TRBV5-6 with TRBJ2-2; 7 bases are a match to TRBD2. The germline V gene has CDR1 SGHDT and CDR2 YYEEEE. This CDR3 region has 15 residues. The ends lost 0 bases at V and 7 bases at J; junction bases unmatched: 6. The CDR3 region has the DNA TGTGCCAGCAGCTTGGCGGGAGGCCCGGGCGGGGAGCTGTTTTTT. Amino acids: CASSLAGGPGGELFF.

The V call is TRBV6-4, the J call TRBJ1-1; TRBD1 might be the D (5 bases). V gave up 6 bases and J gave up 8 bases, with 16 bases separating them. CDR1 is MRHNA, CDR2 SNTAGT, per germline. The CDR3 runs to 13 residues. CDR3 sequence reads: CASSPLYGTEAFF. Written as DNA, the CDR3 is TGTGCCAGCAGCCCACTTTATGGGACCGAAGCTTTCTTT.

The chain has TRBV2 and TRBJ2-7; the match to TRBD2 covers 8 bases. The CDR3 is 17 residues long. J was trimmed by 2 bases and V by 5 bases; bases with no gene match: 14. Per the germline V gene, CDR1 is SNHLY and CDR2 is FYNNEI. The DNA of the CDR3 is TGTGCCAGCAGTCGCGACCGACTAGCGATCGTTACCTACGAGCAGTACTTC. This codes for CASSRDRLAIVTYEQYF.

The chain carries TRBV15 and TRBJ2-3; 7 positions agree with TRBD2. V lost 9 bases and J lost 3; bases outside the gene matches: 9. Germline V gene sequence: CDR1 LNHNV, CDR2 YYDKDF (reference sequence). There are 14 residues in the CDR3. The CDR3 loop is CATAGGEFTDTQYF. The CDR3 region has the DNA TGTGCCACGGCTGGGGGGGAGTTTACAGATACGCAGTATTTT. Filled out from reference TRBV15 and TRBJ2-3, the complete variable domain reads DAMVIQNPRYQVTQFGKPVTLSCSQTLNHNVMYWYQQKSSQAPKLLFHYYDKDFNNEADTPDNFQSRRPNTSFCFLDIRSPGLGDTAMYLCATAGGEFTDTQYFGPGTRLTVL.

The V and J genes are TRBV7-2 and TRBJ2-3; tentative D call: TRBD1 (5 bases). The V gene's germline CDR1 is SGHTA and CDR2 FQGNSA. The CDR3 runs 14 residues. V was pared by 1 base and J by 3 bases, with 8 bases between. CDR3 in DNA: TGTGCCAGCAGCTTAGAGACAGAAACAGATACGCAGTATTTT. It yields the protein CASSLETETDTQYF.

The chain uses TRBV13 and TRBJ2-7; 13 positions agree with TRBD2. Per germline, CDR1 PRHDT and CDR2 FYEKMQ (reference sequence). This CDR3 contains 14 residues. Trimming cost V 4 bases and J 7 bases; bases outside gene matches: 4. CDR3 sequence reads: CASSSGLAGVEQYF. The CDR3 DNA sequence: TGTGCCAGCAGCTCCGGACTAGCGGGAGTTGAGCAGTACTTC.

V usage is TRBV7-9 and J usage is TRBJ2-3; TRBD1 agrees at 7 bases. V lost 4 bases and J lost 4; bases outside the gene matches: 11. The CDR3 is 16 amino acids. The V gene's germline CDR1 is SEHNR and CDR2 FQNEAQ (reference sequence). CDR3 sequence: CASSSPRQGRSDTQYF. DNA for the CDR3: TGTGCCAGCAGCTCGCCCCGACAGGGCCGGTCAGATACGCAGTATTTT.

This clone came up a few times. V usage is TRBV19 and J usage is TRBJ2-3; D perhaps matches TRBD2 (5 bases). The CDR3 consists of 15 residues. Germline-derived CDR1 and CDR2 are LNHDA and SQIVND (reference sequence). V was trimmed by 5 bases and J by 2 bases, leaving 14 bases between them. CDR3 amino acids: CASSDPAGPTDTQYF. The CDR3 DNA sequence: TGTGCCAGTAGTGACCCCGCGGGCCCCACAGATACGCAGTATTTT.

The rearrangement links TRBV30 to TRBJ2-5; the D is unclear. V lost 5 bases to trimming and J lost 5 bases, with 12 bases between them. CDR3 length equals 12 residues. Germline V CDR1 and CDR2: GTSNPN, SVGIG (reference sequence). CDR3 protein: CAWSKYGETQYF. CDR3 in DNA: TGTGCCTGGTCCAAGTACGGGGAGACCCAGTACTTC.

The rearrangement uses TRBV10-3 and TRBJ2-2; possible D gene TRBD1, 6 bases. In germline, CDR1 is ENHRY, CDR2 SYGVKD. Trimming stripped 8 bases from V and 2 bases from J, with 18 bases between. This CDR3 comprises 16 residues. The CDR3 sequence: CAIGVSGAENTGELFF. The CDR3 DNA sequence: TGTGCCATCGGTGTCTCAGGGGCCGAAAACACCGGGGAGCTGTTTTTT.

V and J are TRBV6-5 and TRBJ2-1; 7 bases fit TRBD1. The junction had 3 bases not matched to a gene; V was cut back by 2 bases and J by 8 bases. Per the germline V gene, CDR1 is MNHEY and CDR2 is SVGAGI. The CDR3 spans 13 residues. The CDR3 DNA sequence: TGTGCCAGCAGTTACCCTGGGACAGATGAGCAGTTCTTC. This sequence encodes CASSYPGTDEQFF.

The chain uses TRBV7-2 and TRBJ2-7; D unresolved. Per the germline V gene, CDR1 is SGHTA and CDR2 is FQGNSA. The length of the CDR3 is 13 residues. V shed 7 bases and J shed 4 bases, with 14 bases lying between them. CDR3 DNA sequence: TGTGCCAGCACCCCCCGGGTACCTTACGAGCAGTACTTC. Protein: CASTPRVPYEQYF.

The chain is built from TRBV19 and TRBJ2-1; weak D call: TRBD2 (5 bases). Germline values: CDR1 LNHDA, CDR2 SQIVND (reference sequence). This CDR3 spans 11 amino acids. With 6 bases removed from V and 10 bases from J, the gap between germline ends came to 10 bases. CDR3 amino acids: CASSQDWEQFF. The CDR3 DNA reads TGTGCCAGTAGCCAGGACTGGGAGCAGTTCTTC.

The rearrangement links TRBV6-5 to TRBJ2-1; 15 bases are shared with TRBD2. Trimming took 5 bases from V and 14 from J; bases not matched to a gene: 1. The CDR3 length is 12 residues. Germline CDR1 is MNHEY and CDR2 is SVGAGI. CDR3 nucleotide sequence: TGTGCCAGCAGTCGGACTAGCGGGGGGGAGTTCTTC. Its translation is CASSRTSGGEFF.

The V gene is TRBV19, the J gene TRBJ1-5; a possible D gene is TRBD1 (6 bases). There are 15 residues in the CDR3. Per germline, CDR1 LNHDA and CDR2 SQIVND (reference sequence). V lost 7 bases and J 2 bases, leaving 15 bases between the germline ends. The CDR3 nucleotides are TGTGCCAGTACCGAGACAGGAACTGGCAATCAGCCCCAGCATTTT. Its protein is CASTETGTGNQPQHF.